The present T cell receptor beta chain was sequenced within a study of blood T cell repertoires in COVID-19. Per the germline V gene, CDR1 is MNHNY and CDR2 is SVGAGI (reference sequence). The trim removed 6 bases at V and 5 bases at J, leaving 10 bases unmatched. CDR3 size: 15 residues. Per the original methods: How many nucleated cells were present was estimated from reference gene primer amplification. Generated by immunoSEQ multiplex PCR, the TCRdb table keeps only in-frame clones and is missing some. V and J calls and clone size follow that table, whereas D and trimming were derived from the DNA. The repertoire holds about 190,000 clones, with roughly 89% as singletons. This clone came up once.

This sequence originates from a man between 35 and 55 years old with acute or convalescent COVID-19. The V gene is TRBV6-6, the J gene TRBJ2-3; TRBD2 matches 8 bases. Specimen: peripheral blood. The CDR3 DNA reads as TGTGCCAGCAGGCCAAGCGGGGGAAAGGAAGATACGCAGTATTTT. It yields the protein CASRPSGGKEDTQYF.